The clone carrying this T cell receptor (beta chain) was seen once. The sample belongs to a study of cytomegalovirus exposure and HLA in healthy donors. Healthy bone marrow donors formed the donor group. In the PCR, 60 Vbeta and 13 Jbeta primers were used. Produced via immunoSEQ multiplex PCR; TCRdb's table is partial and in-frame only. This sample yields about 98,000 clones, of which about 60% are seen a single time; approximately 4.3% belongs to the top ten. Trimming left V 5 bases short and J 5 bases short, with 13 bases between. The germline CDR1 and CDR2 sequences are SEHNR and FQNEAQ (reference sequence). CDR3 length equals 14 residues.

This receptor was obtained from a human donor in good health. Sequenced material: PBMCs. The chain links TRBV7-9 to TRBJ2-1, with no clear D. The CDR3 protein is CASSPPIANNEQFF. CDR3 coding DNA: TGTGCCAGCAGCCCGCCAATAGCAAACAATGAGCAGTTCTTC.